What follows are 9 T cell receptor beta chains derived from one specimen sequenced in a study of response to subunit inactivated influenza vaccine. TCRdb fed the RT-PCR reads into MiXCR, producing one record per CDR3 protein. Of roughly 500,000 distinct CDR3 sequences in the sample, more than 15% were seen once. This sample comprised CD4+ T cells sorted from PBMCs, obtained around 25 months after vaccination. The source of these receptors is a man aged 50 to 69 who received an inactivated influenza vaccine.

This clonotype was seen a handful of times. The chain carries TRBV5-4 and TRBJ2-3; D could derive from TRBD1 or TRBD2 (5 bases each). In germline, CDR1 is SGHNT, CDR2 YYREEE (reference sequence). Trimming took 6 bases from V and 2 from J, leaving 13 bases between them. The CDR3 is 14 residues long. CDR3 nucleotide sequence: TGTGCCAGCAACAGAGGGGCCGACACAGATACGCAGTATTTT. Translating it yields CASNRGADTDTQYF.

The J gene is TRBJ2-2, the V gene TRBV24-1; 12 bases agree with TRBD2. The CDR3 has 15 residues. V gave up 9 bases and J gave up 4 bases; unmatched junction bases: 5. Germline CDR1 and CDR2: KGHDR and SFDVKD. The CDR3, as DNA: TGTGCCACCGCGGGGACTAGCGGGTTCACCGGGGAGCTGTTTTTT. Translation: CATAGTSGFTGELFF.

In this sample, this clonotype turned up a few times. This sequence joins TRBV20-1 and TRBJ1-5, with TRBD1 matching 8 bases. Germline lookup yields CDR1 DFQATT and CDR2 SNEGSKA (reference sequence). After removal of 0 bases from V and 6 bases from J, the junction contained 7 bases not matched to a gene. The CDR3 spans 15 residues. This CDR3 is CSARDGQGAGQPQHF. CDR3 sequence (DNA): TGCAGTGCTAGAGATGGGCAGGGGGCTGGTCAGCCCCAGCATTTT.

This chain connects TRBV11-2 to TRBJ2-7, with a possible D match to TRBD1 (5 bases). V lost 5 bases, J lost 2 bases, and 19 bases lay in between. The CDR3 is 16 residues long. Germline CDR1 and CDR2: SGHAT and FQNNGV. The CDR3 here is CASSHHRGYVTYEQYF. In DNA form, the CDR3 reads TGTGCCAGCAGCCACCATAGGGGTTATGTCACCTACGAGCAGTACTTC.

In DNA form, the CDR3 reads TGTGCCACCAGTCGTGAACCTAACTATGGCTACACCTTC. Translation gives CATSREPNYGYTF. The gene calls are TRBV24-1 and TRBJ1-2; D gene ambiguous. V lost 6 bases to trimming and J lost 0 bases, with 7 bases between them. The CDR3 loop spans 13 amino acids. Germline loops: CDR1 KGHDR, CDR2 SFDVKD.

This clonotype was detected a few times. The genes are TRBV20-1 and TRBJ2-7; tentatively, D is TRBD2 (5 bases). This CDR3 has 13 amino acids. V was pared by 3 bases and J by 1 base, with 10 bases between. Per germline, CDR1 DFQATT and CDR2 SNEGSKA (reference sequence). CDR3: CSASGRLSYEQYF. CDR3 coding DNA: TGCAGTGCTAGCGGGCGACTATCCTACGAGCAGTACTTC.

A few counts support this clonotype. CDR3 nucleotides: TGTGCCACCAGTGATCCCTCCGGGACAGGGGGGATAGAGACCCAGTACTTC. It is translated as CATSDPSGTGGIETQYF. This chain uses TRBV24-1 with TRBJ2-5; 11 bases are a match to TRBD1. This CDR3 has 17 amino acids. J gave up 4 bases and V 3 bases, and 9 bases lay outside the gene matches. Germline values: CDR1 KGHDR, CDR2 SFDVKD.

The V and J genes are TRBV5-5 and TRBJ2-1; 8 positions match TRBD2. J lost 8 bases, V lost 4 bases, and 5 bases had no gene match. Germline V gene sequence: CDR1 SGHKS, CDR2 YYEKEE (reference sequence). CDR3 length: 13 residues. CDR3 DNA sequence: TGTGCCAGCAGCCCGGGGACTAGTGATGAGCAGTTCTTC. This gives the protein CASSPGTSDEQFF.

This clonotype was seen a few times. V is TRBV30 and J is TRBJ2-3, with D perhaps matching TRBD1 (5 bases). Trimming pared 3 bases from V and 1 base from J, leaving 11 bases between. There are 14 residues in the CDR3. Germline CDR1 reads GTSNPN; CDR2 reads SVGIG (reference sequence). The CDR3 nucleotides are TGTGCCTGGAGCGTGGGGCTGGGCACAGATACGCAGTATTTT. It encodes CAWSVGLGTDTQYF.